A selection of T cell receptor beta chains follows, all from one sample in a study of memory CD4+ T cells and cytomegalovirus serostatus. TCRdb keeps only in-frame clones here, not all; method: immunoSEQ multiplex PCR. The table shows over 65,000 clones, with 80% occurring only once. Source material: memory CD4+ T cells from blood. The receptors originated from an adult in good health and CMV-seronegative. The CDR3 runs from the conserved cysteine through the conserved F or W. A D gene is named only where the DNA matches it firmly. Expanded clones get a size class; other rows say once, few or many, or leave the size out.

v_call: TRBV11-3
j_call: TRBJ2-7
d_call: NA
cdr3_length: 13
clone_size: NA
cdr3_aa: CASSLMESYEQYF
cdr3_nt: TGTGCCAGCAGCTTGATGGAGTCCTACGAGCAGTACTTC

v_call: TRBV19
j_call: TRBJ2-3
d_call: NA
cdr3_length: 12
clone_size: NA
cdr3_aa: CASTGGTDTQYF
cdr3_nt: TGTGCCAGTACCGGTGGCACAGATACGCAGTATTTT

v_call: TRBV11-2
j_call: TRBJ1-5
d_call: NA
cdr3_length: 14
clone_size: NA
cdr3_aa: CASSEQGSRQPQHF
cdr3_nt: TGTGCCAGCAGCGAACAGGGTAGCCGACAGCCCCAGCATTTT

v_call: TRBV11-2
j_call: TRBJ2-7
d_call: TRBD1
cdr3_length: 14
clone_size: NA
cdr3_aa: CASSTGTESYEQYF
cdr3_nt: TGTGCCAGCAGCACCGGGACAGAGTCCTACGAGCAGTACTTC

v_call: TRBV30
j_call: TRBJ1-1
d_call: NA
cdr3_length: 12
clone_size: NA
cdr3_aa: CAWNRPNTEAFF
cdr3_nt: TGTGCCTGGAACAGGCCGAACACTGAAGCTTTCTTT

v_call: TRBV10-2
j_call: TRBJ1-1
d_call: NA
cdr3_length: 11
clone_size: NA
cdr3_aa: CASREVAEAFF
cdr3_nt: TGCGCCAGCAGGGAAGTGGCTGAAGCTTTCTTT

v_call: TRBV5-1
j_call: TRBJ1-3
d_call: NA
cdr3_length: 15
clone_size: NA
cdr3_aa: CASSLAGADGNTIYF
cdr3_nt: TGCGCCAGCAGCTTGGCGGGGGCGGATGGAAACACCATATATTTT

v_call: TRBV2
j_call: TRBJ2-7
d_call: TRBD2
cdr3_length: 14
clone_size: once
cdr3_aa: CASNGGGAPYEQYF
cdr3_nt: TGTGCCAGCAACGGCGGGGGGGCTCCCTACGAGCAGTACTTC

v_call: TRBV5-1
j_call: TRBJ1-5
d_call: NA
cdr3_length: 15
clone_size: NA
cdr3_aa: CASSSTGDSNQPQHF
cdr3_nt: TGCGCCAGCAGCTCGACAGGAGATAGCAATCAGCCCCAGCATTTT

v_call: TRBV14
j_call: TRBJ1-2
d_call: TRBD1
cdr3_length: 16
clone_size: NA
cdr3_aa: CASSQAGTGGYYGYTF
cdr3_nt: TGTGCCAGCAGCCAAGCCGGGACAGGGGGCTACTATGGCTACACCTTC

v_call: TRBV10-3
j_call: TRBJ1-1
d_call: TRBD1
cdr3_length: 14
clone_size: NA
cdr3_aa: CAILGTGVNTEAFF
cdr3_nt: TGTGCCATCCTCGGGACAGGAGTGAACACTGAAGCTTTCTTT

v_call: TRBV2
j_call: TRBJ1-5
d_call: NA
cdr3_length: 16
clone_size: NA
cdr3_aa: CASSESPGISDQPQHF
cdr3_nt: TGTGCCAGCAGCGAAAGCCCCGGGATATCCGATCAGCCCCAGCATTTT

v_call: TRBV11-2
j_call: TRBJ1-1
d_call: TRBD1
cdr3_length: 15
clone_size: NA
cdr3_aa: CASSPSDRGGTEAFF
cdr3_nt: TGTGCCAGCAGCCCCTCCGACAGGGGAGGGACTGAAGCTTTCTTT

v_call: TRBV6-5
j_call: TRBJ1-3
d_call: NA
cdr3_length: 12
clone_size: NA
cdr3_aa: CASSIGQHTIYF
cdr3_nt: TGTGCCAGCAGCATCGGACAGCACACCATATATTTT

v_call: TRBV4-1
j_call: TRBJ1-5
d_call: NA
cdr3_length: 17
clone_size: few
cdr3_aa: CASSQAWARGGNQPQHF
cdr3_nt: TGCGCCAGCAGCCAGGCTTGGGCCCGGGGGGGCAATCAGCCCCAGCATTTT

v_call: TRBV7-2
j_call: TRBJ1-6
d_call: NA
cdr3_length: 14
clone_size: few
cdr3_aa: CASSLYLTNSPLHF
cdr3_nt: TGTGCCAGCAGCTTATATCTTACAAATTCACCCCTCCACTTT

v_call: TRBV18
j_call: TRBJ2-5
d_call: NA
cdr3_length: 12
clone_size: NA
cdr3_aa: CASSPPMRPQYF
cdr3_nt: TGTGCCAGCTCACCACCTATGAGACCCCAGTACTTC

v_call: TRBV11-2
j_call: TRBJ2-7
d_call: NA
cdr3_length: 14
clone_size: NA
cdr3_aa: CASSLGLQTYEQYF
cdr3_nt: TGTGCCAGCAGCTTAGGGCTTCAGACCTACGAGCAGTACTTC

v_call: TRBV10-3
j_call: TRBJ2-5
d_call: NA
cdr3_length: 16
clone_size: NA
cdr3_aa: CAISEGWGDAQETQYF
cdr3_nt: TGTGCCATCAGTGAAGGCTGGGGTGACGCTCAAGAGACCCAGTACTTC

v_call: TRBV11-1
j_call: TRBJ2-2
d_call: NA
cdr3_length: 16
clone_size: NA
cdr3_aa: CASSLGYLGSTGELFF
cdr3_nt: TGTGCCAGCAGCTTAGGGTACTTGGGAAGCACCGGGGAGCTGTTTTTT

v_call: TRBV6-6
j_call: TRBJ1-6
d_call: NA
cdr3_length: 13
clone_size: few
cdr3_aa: CASSYEGVSPLHF
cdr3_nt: TGTGCCAGCAGTTACGAGGGGGTTTCACCCCTCCACTTT

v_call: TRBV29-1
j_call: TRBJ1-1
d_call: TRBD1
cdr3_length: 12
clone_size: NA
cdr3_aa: CSVTGQGIKAFF
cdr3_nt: TGCAGCGTGACGGGACAGGGTATTAAAGCTTTCTTT

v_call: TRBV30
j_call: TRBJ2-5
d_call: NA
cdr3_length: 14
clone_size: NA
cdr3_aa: CAWGLGGIQETQYF
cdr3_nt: TGTGCCTGGGGCCTAGGGGGTATCCAAGAGACCCAGTACTTC

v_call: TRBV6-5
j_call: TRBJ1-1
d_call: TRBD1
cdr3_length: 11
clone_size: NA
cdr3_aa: CASGQGREAFF
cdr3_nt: TGTGCCAGCGGACAGGGGAGGGAAGCTTTCTTT

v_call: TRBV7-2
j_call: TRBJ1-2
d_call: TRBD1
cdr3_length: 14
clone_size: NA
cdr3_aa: CASSPGTANYGYTF
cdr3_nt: TGTGCCAGCAGCCCTGGGACAGCTAACTATGGCTACACCTTC

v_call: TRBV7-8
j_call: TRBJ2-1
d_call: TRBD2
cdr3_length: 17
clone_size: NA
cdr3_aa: CASSFSPTSGGVNEQFF
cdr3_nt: TGTGCCAGCAGCTTTTCCCCGACTAGCGGGGGGGTCAATGAGCAGTTCTTC

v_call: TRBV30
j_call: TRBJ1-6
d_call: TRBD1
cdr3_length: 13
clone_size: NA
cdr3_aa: CAWRDSYNSPLHF
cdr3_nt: TGTGCCTGGCGGGACAGCTATAATTCACCCCTCCACTTT

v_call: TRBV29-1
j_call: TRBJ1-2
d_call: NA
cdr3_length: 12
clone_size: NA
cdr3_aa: CSALRTNGGYTF
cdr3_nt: TGCAGCGCCCTCCGGACAAACGGGGGCTACACCTTC

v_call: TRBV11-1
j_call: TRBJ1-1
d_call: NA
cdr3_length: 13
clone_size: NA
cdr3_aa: CASSLALYTEAFF
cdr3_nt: TGTGCCAGCAGCTTAGCGTTGTACACTGAAGCTTTCTTT

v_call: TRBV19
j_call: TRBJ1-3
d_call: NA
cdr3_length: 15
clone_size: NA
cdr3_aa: CASSTSSTYRNTIYF
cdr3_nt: TGTGCCAGTAGTACTTCCAGTACGTACCGAAACACCATATATTTT

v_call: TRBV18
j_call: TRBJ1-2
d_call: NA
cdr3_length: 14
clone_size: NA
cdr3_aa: CASSPRGANYGYTF
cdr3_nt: TGTGCCAGCTCACCCCGTGGAGCTAACTATGGCTACACCTTC

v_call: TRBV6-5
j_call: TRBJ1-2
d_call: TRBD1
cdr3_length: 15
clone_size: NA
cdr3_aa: CASRSPGQPNYGYTF
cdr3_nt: TGTGCCAGCAGGTCACCGGGACAGCCTAACTATGGCTACACCTTC

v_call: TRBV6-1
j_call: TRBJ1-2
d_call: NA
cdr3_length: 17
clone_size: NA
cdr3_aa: CASSESFRGASYYGYTF
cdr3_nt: TGTGCCAGCAGTGAAAGTTTTAGAGGGGCGTCGTACTATGGCTACACCTTC